The rows below give T cell receptor beta chains drawn from one sample of a study of shared clonotypes between healthy human individuals. Measured with immunoSEQ multiplex PCR; TCRdb has only the in-frame clones, and not every one. The sample carries over a million clones, just under 99% recorded once. The sequencing sample was made of naive CD4+ T cells sorted from blood. All receptors derive from a man aged 30 to 39 in good health. The CDR3 runs from the conserved cysteine through the conserved F or W. The D gene is left open where the match is weak. The listing skips clone size in some rows; elsewhere it reads once, few, many or a size class.

size,J,V,D,DNA,CDR3
NA,TRBJ2-7,TRBV10-3,NA,TGTGCCATCAGTGTCGGACCCTACGAGCAGTACTTC,CAISVGPYEQYF
NA,TRBJ1-1,TRBV18,TRBD1,TGTGCCAGCTCACCCCGGGACAGGGGGACCTCTGTGAACACTGAAGCTTTCTTT,CASSPRDRGTSVNTEAFF
NA,TRBJ2-1,TRBV6-5,NA,TGTGCCAGCAGTTATAACCGGGACCAGAACAATGAGCAGTTCTTC,CASSYNRDQNNEQFF
NA,TRBJ2-7,TRBV11-1,TRBD1,TGTGCCAGCAGCCCAATCAGGGGACAGGGCGTCTACGAGCAGTACTTC,CASSPIRGQGVYEQYF
NA,TRBJ2-1,TRBV5-1,TRBD1,TGCGCCAGCAGCCTAAGACAGGGGGTCTACAATGAGCAGTTCTTC,CASSLRQGVYNEQFF
few,TRBJ2-1,TRBV9,NA,TGTGCCAGCAGCTCTCAGGGTTACAATGAGCAGTTCTTC,CASSSQGYNEQFF
NA,TRBJ2-7,TRBV4-1,NA,TGCGCCAGCAGCCAACGGGGGCTAGATCGCTACGAGCAGTACTTC,CASSQRGLDRYEQYF
NA,TRBJ1-4,TRBV5-1,TRBD1,TGCGCCAGCAGCGCACAGGGGTTCGATGAAAAACTGTTTTTT,CASSAQGFDEKLFF
NA,TRBJ2-2,TRBV5-4,NA,TGTGCCAGCCAAGCAACAGGGTTGCGAACCGGGGAGCTGTTTTTT,CASQATGLRTGELFF
NA,TRBJ1-1,TRBV6-5,NA,TGTGCCAGCAGTTACTCGACAATGAACACTGAAGCTTTCTTT,CASSYSTMNTEAFF
NA,TRBJ2-1,TRBV28,NA,TGTGCCAGCAGACAGGGCTCTGAGCAGTTCTTC,CASRQGSEQFF
NA,TRBJ2-3,TRBV27,TRBD2,TGTGCCAGCAACATTATAGCGGGAGGGTCGGATTCAAATACGCAGTATTTT,CASNIIAGGSDSNTQYF
NA,TRBJ2-5,TRBV27,NA,TGTGCCAGCAGTTTAGTAGGAGGAGAGACCCAGTACTTC,CASSLVGGETQYF
NA,TRBJ2-7,TRBV28,NA,TGTGCCAGCAGTTTAGGCACAGATTTAAGAAAAACCTACGAGCAGTACTTC,CASSLGTDLRKTYEQYF
NA,TRBJ2-4,TRBV4-1,NA,TGCGCCAGCAGCCAGAAAAACATTCAGTACTTC,CASSQKNIQYF
NA,TRBJ1-1,TRBV9,NA,TGTGCCAGCAGCGCCGGGCCGAACACTGAAGCTTTCTTT,CASSAGPNTEAFF
NA,TRBJ1-3,TRBV28,NA,TGTGCCAGCAGTTTATTAGTGCCTATCTCTGGAAACACCATATATTTT,CASSLLVPISGNTIYF
NA,TRBJ2-1,TRBV2,NA,TGTGCCAGCAGGAATTACAATGAGCAGTTCTTC,CASRNYNEQFF
NA,TRBJ1-2,TRBV27,NA,TGTGCCAGCAGTCCCAGGGTCGTAACCCTTCCGATTGGCTACACCTTC,CASSPRVVTLPIGYTF
NA,TRBJ2-5,TRBV6-1,NA,TGTGCCAGCAGTGAAGGAGGAGGGCGCCAAGAGACCCAGTACTTC,CASSEGGGRQETQYF
NA,TRBJ2-7,TRBV5-4,NA,TGTGCCAGCAGCACGACTCGGACCTTCGGCTACGAGCAGTACTTC,CASSTTRTFGYEQYF
NA,TRBJ2-2,TRBV7-6,NA,TGTGCCAGCAGCTTATTTGTCGGGGAGCTGTTTTTT,CASSLFVGELFF
NA,TRBJ1-5,TRBV28,TRBD1,TGTGCCAGCAGTTTCTCCCAGGGGGCAAATCAGCCCCAGCATTTT,CASSFSQGANQPQHF
NA,TRBJ1-1,TRBV6-5,NA,TGTGCCAGCAGTTATGGCTCCACTGAAGCTTTCTTT,CASSYGSTEAFF
NA,TRBJ1-4,TRBV14,NA,TGTGCCAGCAGCCCCTCACCGACAGCAACTAATGAAAAACTGTTTTTT,CASSPSPTATNEKLFF
NA,TRBJ1-2,TRBV7-8,NA,TGTGCCAGCAGCAGGGGTTCTGACTATGGCTACACCTTC,CASSRGSDYGYTF
NA,TRBJ2-1,TRBV10-1,TRBD1,TGCGCCAGCAGTGAGTTAGGCAGGGGGTATGAGCGCTCCTACAATGAGCAGTTCTTC,CASSELGRGYERSYNEQFF
NA,TRBJ2-2,TRBV5-4,NA,TGTGCCAGCAGCATATCTCCGGGACCGATAGACACCGGGGAGCTGTTTTTT,CASSISPGPIDTGELFF
NA,TRBJ2-3,TRBV6-9,NA,TGTGCCAGCAGTTATTCGCCGGATGTCTTGATGGGGGATCTGGCAGATACGCAGTATTTT,CASSYSPDVLMGDLADTQYF
NA,TRBJ1-3,TRBV29-1,TRBD1,TGCAGCGGTGGGGGGACAGGGACGGACACCATATATTTT,CSGGGTGTDTIYF
once,TRBJ2-1,TRBV5-1,NA,TGCGCCAGCAGCCTATCTCTCAATGAGCAGTTCTTC,CASSLSLNEQFF
NA,TRBJ1-1,TRBV9,NA,TGTGCCAGCCGAAGGGACCTCAACACTGAAGCTTTCTTT,CASRRDLNTEAFF
NA,TRBJ2-5,TRBV5-5,NA,TGTGCCAGCAGCCTCTCGGCGGGGAGGTTCGAGACCCAGTACTTC,CASSLSAGRFETQYF
once,TRBJ2-1,TRBV18,NA,TGTGCCAGCTCACCACGGCGGGAAAGCCAAAACAATGAGCAGTTCTTC,CASSPRRESQNNEQFF
NA,TRBJ2-1,TRBV25-1,TRBD2,TGTGCCAGGAGTATAGCGGGAGTAGACAATGAGCAGTTCTTC,CARSIAGVDNEQFF
once,TRBJ2-5,TRBV7-9,NA,TGTGCCAGTGACCCTGGAATCCAGCGGTATCGGCAAGAGACCCAGTACTTC,CASDPGIQRYRQETQYF
NA,TRBJ2-2,TRBV11-1,NA,TGTGCCAGCAGCTTAGACCCCCTAAACACCGGGGAGCTGTTTTTT,CASSLDPLNTGELFF
NA,TRBJ1-5,TRBV18,NA,TGTGCCAGCTCACCACCGAACAGGGCGAGTACTCAGCCCCAGCATTTT,CASSPPNRASTQPQHF
NA,TRBJ2-1,TRBV9,NA,TGTGCCAGCAGCGTAGTTAGTAATCCGAGCTCCTACAATGAGCAGTTCTTC,CASSVVSNPSSYNEQFF
NA,TRBJ2-7,TRBV7-2,NA,TGTGCCAGCAGCTCGGGGGCGGCCTCGGGCAACGAGCAGTACTTC,CASSSGAASGNEQYF
NA,TRBJ1-5,TRBV7-2,NA,TGTGCCAGCAGCTTAGCGCTTGCAGCAAATCAGCCCCAGCATTTT,CASSLALAANQPQHF
NA,TRBJ1-1,TRBV7-2,NA,TGTGCCAGCAGCTTTCAGACCACTGAAGCTTTCTTT,CASSFQTTEAFF
NA,TRBJ2-5,TRBV18,NA,TGTGCCAGCTCGACAAGCAGGACGTACCAAGAGACCCAGTACTTC,CASSTSRTYQETQYF
NA,TRBJ1-3,TRBV7-2,NA,TGTGCCAGCAGCTTAGCTCAGGGAAACACCATATATTTT,CASSLAQGNTIYF